This TCR beta chain appears in the sequencing data of a study of blood T cells in healthy people across ages. Study overall: Template-switching capture recovered about one barcoded beta molecule per two T cells.

This clonotype was counted a few times. Its target is not known. Trimming at V came to 9 bases and at J to 0 bases, leaving 9 bases not matched to a gene. Germline CDR1 and CDR2: SGHTA and FQGNSA. This CDR3 comprises 16 residues. Combining a sample-barcoded 5' primer with a J-beta primer mix, a second PCR ran for roughly 6 to 12 cycles. Using its own MiXCR run on the 5' RACE reads, TCRdb lists one record per CDR3 protein. This table holds about 1.8 million distinct CDR3 sequences, approximately 50% found once. Donors ranged from roughly 6 to 100 years old and were healthy Caucasians in Russia. Study results and caveats: Long-lived and aged donors differed, with more naive CD4+ cells and higher diversity in the long-lived.

The specimen was blood. The source is a woman in her 40s in good health. The chain has TRBV7-2 and TRBJ2-2; 8 bases agree with TRBD1. The CDR3 DNA reads TGTGCCAGTCCAAAATCAGGGGGCGCGAACACCGGGGAGCTGTTTTTT. Translation gives CASPKSGGANTGELFF.